This T cell receptor (beta chain) came from a study of T cells in women clearing cervical HPV infection. About the research overall: Controls gave blood once infection was undetectable; cases at lesion identification. HLA type could not be excluded as a confounder.

HPV was found by MY09/MY11 PCR and dot-blot genotyping. General observations from the study: Repertoire richness, not evenness, was significantly elevated in CIN3+ cases versus controls.

The CDR3 spans 13 residues. Trimming removed 3 bases at V and 5 bases at J, with 10 bases between. CDR1 SGDLS and CDR2 YYNGEE come from the germline V gene. TCRdb's copy holds only in-frame clones and misses some; the assay was immunoSEQ multiplex PCR. This sample's clone table lists more than 25,000 clones. In regard to this clone: Antigen: not known. The read ends 3 residues early relative to the CDR3; the germline J gene fills the gap.

Material: blood buffy coat. This clonotype was obtained from a woman aged 18 to 69 with a cervical HPV16 infection that either progressed to CIN3+ or cleared (not recorded which). The chain recombines TRBV9 with TRBJ2-3; no reliable D call. The CDR3 bases that were read are TGTGCCAGCAGCGCTCAAGTACAAGATACG. Its translation is CASSAQVQDT. The whole CDR3 sequence reads CASSAQVQDTQYF.